A selection of T cell receptor beta chains follows, all from one sample in a study of a mutant IDH1 vaccine in newly diagnosed glioma. These TCRs' antigens remain unknown. Only in-frame clones appear in the TCRdb table, and some are missing; sequencing was by immunoSEQ multiplex PCR. The sample yields roughly 48,000 clones, about 91% seen once. Sample: PBMCs, taken from a glioma patient whose treatment included an IDH1 peptide vaccine. These receptors were collected from a man in his fifties with glioma. Both conserved end residues are part of each CDR3. Each record gives: V gene, clone size, D gene, J gene, CDR3 protein, CDR3 DNA. The D gene is left open where the match is weak. Rows may omit the clone size; those that give it use once, few, many or a size class.

TRBV30	-	-	TRBJ1-2	CAWSVNQRTYGYTF	TGTGCCTGGAGTGTTAATCAACGGACTTATGGCTACACCTTC
TRBV5-1	-	-	TRBJ1-1	CASSSGPELEAFF	TGCGCCAGCAGCTCTGGACCGGAACTCGAAGCTTTCTTT
TRBV6-5	-	-	TRBJ2-3	CASSRVDNTDTQYF	TGTGCCAGCAGCAGAGTGGACAACACAGATACGCAGTATTTT
TRBV7-3	-	-	TRBJ2-3	CASSLTGGGSGTQYF	TGTGCCAGCAGCTTAACAGGGGGGGGTTCAGGTACGCAGTATTTT
TRBV5-8	-	-	TRBJ1-2	CASSLIQGVNYGYTF	TGTGCCAGCAGCTTGATCCAGGGTGTTAACTATGGCTACACCTTC
TRBV19	once	TRBD2	TRBJ2-3	CASSVETSGADTQYF	TGTGCCAGTAGTGTGGAGACTAGCGGGGCAGATACGCAGTATTTT
TRBV30	-	-	TRBJ1-1	CAWSWGANEAFF	TGTGCCTGGAGTTGGGGGGCGAATGAAGCTTTCTTT
TRBV7-2	once	-	TRBJ2-5	CASSPRGGEGSETQYF	TGTGCCAGCAGCCCCAGGGGCGGGGAGGGCTCGGAGACCCAGTACTTC
TRBV6-6	-	TRBD1	TRBJ1-5	CASSYLRTGDNQPQHF	TGTGCCAGCAGTTACCTCCGTACAGGGGACAATCAGCCCCAGCATTTT
TRBV19	-	-	TRBJ1-4	CASTAAGATNEKLFF	TGTGCCAGTACCGCGGCGGGTGCAACTAATGAAAAACTGTTTTTT
TRBV7-3	-	TRBD2	TRBJ2-7	CASSSRLAGGNEQYF	TGTGCCAGCAGCTCAAGACTAGCGGGAGGAAATGAGCAGTACTTC
TRBV20-1	few	TRBD2	TRBJ2-1	CASGGKEQFF	TGCGCATCCGGGGGGAAAGAGCAGTTCTTC
TRBV7-9	medium-sized	TRBD2	TRBJ2-4	CASSPERLAGGRGNIQYF	TGTGCCAGCAGCCCTGAGAGACTAGCGGGGGGGCGGGGGAACATTCAGTACTTC
TRBV9	-	-	TRBJ2-6	CASSPRQAISGANVLTF	TGTGCCAGCAGCCCCCGGCAGGCCATCTCTGGGGCCAACGTCCTGACTTTC
TRBV2	once	-	TRBJ1-1	CASFPRSGGLTEAFF	TGTGCCAGCTTCCCACGGTCCGGGGGGCTTACTGAAGCTTTCTTT
TRBV7-2	-	TRBD1	TRBJ2-5	CASSPDRGRLETQYF	TGTGCCAGCAGCCCAGACAGGGGGCGCTTGGAGACCCAGTACTTC
TRBV6-1	-	-	TRBJ1-5	CASSREVSNQPQHF	TGTGCCTCCTCGAGAGAGGTTTCCAATCAGCCCCAGCATTTT
TRBV7-9	-	-	TRBJ2-1	CASSRLGWGEGGVDNEQFF	TGTGCCAGCAGTCGACTAGGATGGGGGGAAGGTGGGGTGGACAATGAGCAGTTCTTC
TRBV5-6	-	-	TRBJ1-3	CASSSTRVSGNTIYF	TGTGCCAGCAGCTCCACCAGGGTCTCTGGAAACACCATATATTTT
TRBV19	-	-	TRBJ2-5	CASSMNWGETQYF	TGTGCCAGTAGTATGAACTGGGGAGAGACCCAGTACTTC
TRBV5-1	-	TRBD2	TRBJ2-5	CASSSGRAGETQYF	TGCGCCAGCAGCTCCGGGAGGGCCGGGGAGACCCAGTACTTC
TRBV7-9	-	TRBD1	TRBJ1-5	CASSQTGGNQPQHF	TGTGCCAGCAGCCAGACAGGGGGCAATCAGCCCCAGCATTTT
TRBV7-2	-	TRBD2	TRBJ2-3	CASTPNGKRGHSTDTQYF	TGTGCCAGCACCCCTAATGGAAAGCGGGGGCACAGCACAGATACGCAGTATTTT
TRBV5-4	-	-	TRBJ2-1	CASRPGADNEQFF	TGTGCCAGCAGGCCCGGGGCGGACAATGAGCAGTTCTTC
TRBV30	-	TRBD2	TRBJ2-1	CAWKWRGGVNEQFF	TGTGCCTGGAAATGGCGGGGGGGCGTCAATGAGCAGTTCTTC
TRBV30	-	-	TRBJ2-7	CAWGLGELTYEQYF	TGTGCCTGGGGGCTCGGGGAGTTAACCTACGAGCAGTACTTC
TRBV6-1	few	-	TRBJ1-4	CASSASIWGPNEKLFF	TGTGCCAGCAGTGCTTCCATCTGGGGACCTAATGAAAAACTGTTTTTT